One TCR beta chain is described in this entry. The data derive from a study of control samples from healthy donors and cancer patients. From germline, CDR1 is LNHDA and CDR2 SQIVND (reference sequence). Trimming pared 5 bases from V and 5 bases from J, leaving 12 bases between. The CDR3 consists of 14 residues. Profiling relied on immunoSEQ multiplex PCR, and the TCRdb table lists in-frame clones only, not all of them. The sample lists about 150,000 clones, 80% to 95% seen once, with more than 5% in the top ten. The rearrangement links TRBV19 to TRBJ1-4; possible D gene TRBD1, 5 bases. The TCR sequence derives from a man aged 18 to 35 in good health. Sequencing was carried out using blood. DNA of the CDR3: TGTGCCAGTAGTGGGCAGGGCCGGAATGAAAAACTGTTTTTT. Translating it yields CASSGQGRNEKLFF. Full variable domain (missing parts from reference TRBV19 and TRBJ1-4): DGGITQSPKYLFRKEGQNVTLSCEQNLNHDAMYWYRQDPGQGLRLIYYSQIVNDFQKGDIAEGYSVSREKKESFPLTVTSAQKNPTAFYLCASSGQGRNEKLFFGSGTQLSVL.